Below, 20 T cell receptor beta chains from the same sample are listed, as sequenced in a study of blood T cell repertoires in COVID-19. TCRdb keeps only in-frame clones here, not all; method: immunoSEQ multiplex PCR. The sample contains about 220,000 clones, 80% to 85% of which appear only once. What was sequenced was peripheral blood. All receptors derive from a man aged 30 to 39 with active or convalescent COVID-19.

This sequence joins TRBV28 and TRBJ1-5; 10 bases are a match to TRBD1. After removal of 5 bases from V and 4 bases from J, the junction contained 11 bases not matched to a gene. Looked up from germline, CDR1 is MDHEN and CDR2 is SYDVKM. This CDR3 is built from 17 residues. Here the CDR3 reads CASSPWDRGKKNQPQHF. CDR3 sequence (DNA): TGTGCCAGCAGTCCCTGGGACAGGGGAAAAAAAAATCAGCCCCAGCATTTT.

This clone was seen a handful of times. This rearrangement joins TRBV7-2 to TRBJ2-3; tentatively, D is TRBD2 (6 bases). This CDR3 region has 15 residues. Germline CDR1 and CDR2: SGHTA and FQGNSA. V was shortened by 5 bases and J by 6 bases, with 18 bases between the two germline ends. The CDR3 coding sequence is TGTGCCAGCAGCACCCAACCGACTAGGACCGATACGCAGTATTTT. This translates into CASSTQPTRTDTQYF.

The rearrangement joins TRBV18 to TRBJ1-1; D remains unclear. The CDR3 extends over 13 amino acids. V shed 8 bases and J shed 3 bases, with 13 bases lying between them. CDR1 and CDR2 from the germline V gene are KGHSH and LQKENI. DNA for the CDR3: TGTGCCAGCCTTCAGTCCTTGGACACTGAAGCTTTCTTT. It codes for CASLQSLDTEAFF. Filled out from reference TRBV18 and TRBJ1-1, the complete variable domain reads NAGVMQNPRHLVRRRGQEARLRCSPMKGHSHVYWYRQLPEEGLKFMVYLQKENIIDESGMPKERFSAEFPKEGPSILRIQQVVRGDSAAYFCASLQSLDTEAFFGQGTRLTVV.

This clone was observed a few times. The chain uses TRBV19 and TRBJ2-1, with TRBD2 matching 7 bases. This CDR3 has 13 amino acids. With 4 bases clipped from V and 7 bases from J, the junction kept 4 bases outside the gene matches. The germline V gene has CDR1 LNHDA and CDR2 SQIVND (reference sequence). CDR3: CASSTSGGNEQFF. For the CDR3, the DNA is TGTGCCAGTAGTACTTCCGGGGGGAATGAGCAGTTCTTC.

This clone was detected only once. The chain carries TRBV19 and TRBJ1-4; unclear D gene. The CDR3 is made up of 14 amino acids. Per germline, CDR1 LNHDA and CDR2 SQIVND (reference sequence). The V end was cut by 7 bases, the J end by 8 bases, with 17 bases between. CDR3 DNA: TGTGCCAGTACGTCTAGTAACGTTGGAGAAAAACTGTTTTTT. It specifies CASTSSNVGEKLFF.

This CDR3 reads CASSVAGRRGGYTF. In DNA form, the CDR3 reads TGTGCCAGCAGCGTTGCAGGGAGGAGAGGGGGCTACACCTTC. The chain recombines TRBV9 with TRBJ1-2, with a tentative D call TRBD1 (5 bases). CDR3 size: 14 residues. Trimming shortened V by 2 bases and J by 8 bases, and 16 bases separated the two germline ends. CDR1 and CDR2 (germline): SGDLS, YYNGEE.

In its sample, this clone was seen once. The chain employs TRBV5-1 and TRBJ1-4; no definite D call. Trimming removed 3 bases from V and 3 bases from J, with 12 bases in between. The CDR3 contains 15 residues. In germline, CDR1 is SGHRS, CDR2 YFSETQ. CDR3 nucleotides: TGCGCCAGCAGCTCTTCCGGGTCCGCTAATGAAAAACTGTTTTTT. Its translation: CASSSSGSANEKLFF.

The V and J genes are TRBV5-6 and TRBJ2-1; 7 positions match TRBD1. Germline loops: CDR1 SGHDT, CDR2 YYEEEE. V dropped 4 bases and J dropped 4; count of bases not matched to a gene: 11. CDR3 length equals 16 residues. The CDR3 loop is CASSHVRDSKYNEQFF. The CDR3 DNA is TGTGCCAGCAGCCATGTCCGGGACAGCAAATACAATGAGCAGTTCTTC.

The chain couples TRBV9 to TRBJ1-4; 10 bases map to TRBD1. The ends lost 3 bases at V and 6 bases at J; junction bases unmatched: 2. The germline V gene has CDR1 SGDLS and CDR2 YYNGEE. The CDR3 totals 14 residues. Here the CDR3 DNA reads TGTGCCAGCAGCGAGACAGGGGGCGATGAAAAACTGTTTTTT. Protein sequence: CASSETGGDEKLFF.

Notes on this clone: The sample carries other DNA sequences with the same CDR3. The chain couples TRBV7-2 to TRBJ1-6, with a possible D match to TRBD1 (6 bases). Trimming removed 5 bases at V and 9 bases at J, with 11 bases between. Looked up from germline, CDR1 is SGHTA and CDR2 is FQGNSA. There are 13 residues in the CDR3. DNA for the CDR3: TGTGCCAGCAGCCCGGACAGCACTTCACCCCTCCACTTT. Protein sequence: CASSPDSTSPLHF.

There are a few counts of this clone. The V and J genes are TRBV12-3 or TRBV12-4 and TRBJ2-1, with D possibly matching TRBD1 (5 bases). V was cut by 6 bases and J by 7 bases, with 13 bases left in between. This CDR3 spans 13 amino acids. The CDR3 nucleotides read TGTGCCAGCAGGCAGGGTAATGGAAATGAGCAGTTCTTC. As protein: CASRQGNGNEQFF.

The J gene is TRBJ2-6, the V gene TRBV6-5, with D possibly TRBD2 on 6 matching bases. Germline V lookup: CDR1 MNHEY, CDR2 SVGAGI. Trimming left V 7 bases short and J 0 bases short, with 10 bases between. This CDR3 has 15 amino acids. CDR3 in amino acids: CASTNGGSGANVLTF. The CDR3 DNA reads as TGTGCCAGCACAAACGGGGGCTCTGGGGCCAACGTCCTGACTTTC.

V is TRBV27 and J is TRBJ1-6; a weak D match, TRBD1 (5 bases). Per germline, CDR1 MNHEY and CDR2 SMNVEV (reference sequence). Deletions cut 4 bases from V and 7 bases from J, with 11 bases between. The CDR3 is made up of 14 amino acids. CDR3: CASSWGGSNSPLHF. The DNA of the CDR3 is TGTGCCAGCAGTTGGGGGGGGTCGAATTCACCCCTCCACTTT.

The gene calls are TRBV7-2 and TRBJ2-5; 13 bases align to TRBD2. The CDR3 loop spans 17 amino acids. Losses at the gene ends were 6 bases for V and 5 bases for J; bases not matched to a gene: 12. From germline, CDR1 is SGHTA and CDR2 FQGNSA. The CDR3, as DNA: TGTGCCAGCAGTCTGGTCACTAGCGGGGGGGCCAGGGAGACCCAGTACTTC. The encoded protein is CASSLVTSGGARETQYF.

The genes are TRBV2 and TRBJ1-4, with a possible D match to TRBD1 (5 bases). The CDR3 has 17 residues. Germline V gives CDR1 SNHLY, CDR2 FYNNEI. The V end lost 6 bases, the J end lost 4 bases, and 21 bases lay between the germline ends. The CDR3 DNA sequence: TGTGCCAGCAGCTTCAGGGCCGGGGGATCGGGTAATGAAAAACTGTTTTTT. Protein: CASSFRAGGSGNEKLFF.

V usage is TRBV28 and J usage is TRBJ2-3; D perhaps matches TRBD1 (6 bases). The CDR3 has 15 amino acids. From germline, CDR1 is MDHEN and CDR2 SYDVKM. Trimming pared 5 bases from V and 1 base from J, leaving 13 bases between. CDR3 coding DNA: TGTGCCAGCAGTAAGGACAGATTCGGCACAGATACGCAGTATTTT. As protein: CASSKDRFGTDTQYF.

The V call is TRBV25-1, the J call TRBJ1-4; the D is unclear. This CDR3 is built from 14 residues. Looked up from germline, CDR1 is MGHDK and CDR2 is SYGVNS. The germline V and J ends were trimmed by 4 bases and 8 bases, with 14 bases remaining between them. The CDR3 DNA reads TGTGCCAGCAGTGTGGGCATAAGCAGAGAAAAACTGTTTTTT. Amino acids: CASSVGISREKLFF.

The chain recombines TRBV4-3 with TRBJ1-1; D not certain. This CDR3 contains 13 residues. Trimming took 0 bases from V and 5 from J, leaving 7 bases between them. Germline lookup yields CDR1 LGHNA and CDR2 YSLEER. DNA of the CDR3: TGCGCCAGCAGCCAAGAAACACGTACTGAAGCTTTCTTT. This codes for CASSQETRTEAFF.

This clone was recorded at least ten times. The V call is TRBV30, the J call TRBJ1-4; TRBD1 aligns across 9 bases. Looked up from germline, CDR1 is GTSNPN and CDR2 is SVGIG (reference sequence). This CDR3 comprises 14 residues. The ends lost 0 bases at V and 7 bases at J; junction bases unmatched: 3. The CDR3 reads CAWSVQGAGEKLFF. The CDR3 DNA is TGTGCCTGGAGTGTACAGGGGGCGGGTGAAAAACTGTTTTTT.

This rearrangement joins TRBV5-4 to TRBJ2-5; 7 nucleotides line up with TRBD2. This CDR3 comprises 16 residues. J gave up 5 bases and V 0 bases, and 10 bases lay outside the gene matches. CDR1 SGHNT and CDR2 YYREEE come from the germline V gene (reference sequence). This CDR3 reads CASSLAPLEGGETQYF. In nucleotides, the CDR3 is TGTGCCAGCAGCTTGGCCCCCTTGGAGGGAGGGGAGACCCAGTACTTC.